Described below is a single T cell receptor (beta chain) sequence and its context. The CDR3 covers 15 residues. The V and J ends lost 5 bases and 4 bases, in that order; junction bases with no gene match: 4. The germline V gene encodes CDR1 SEHNR and CDR2 FQNEAQ (reference sequence). The data stem from a study of technical replicates of blood from a handful of donors. Clones were read by immunoSEQ multiplex PCR, and TCRdb kept only the in-frame ones, dropping some. Altogether 65,000 to 90,000 clones are present, roughly 93% being singletons, with the ten largest covering around 0.42%. V gene TRBV7-9 combines with J gene TRBJ2-1; 11 positions match TRBD2. The sample consisted of T cells isolated from PBMCs. The TCR originated in a human donor in good health. The CDR3 DNA reads as TGTGCCAGCAGCCCCACTAGCGGGAGTTACAATGAGCAGTTCTTC. Translating gives CASSPTSGSYNEQFF.